The 4 T cell receptor beta chains below come from one sample, sequenced in a study of blood T cell repertoires in COVID-19. The method was immunoSEQ multiplex PCR; TCRdb's version includes in-frame clones alone and lacks a portion of them. The sample yields a few hundred thousand clones, more than 85% seen once. Sequences were obtained from PBMCs or T cells enriched from blood (not recorded which). The receptor source for this set is a woman in her thirties who had recovered from COVID-19.

This clone was detected once. The rearrangement links TRBV11-2 to TRBJ2-7; TRBD1 matches at 8 bases. Germline V lookup: CDR1 SGHAT, CDR2 FQNNGV. This CDR3 is 14 amino acids long. V lost 5 bases to trimming and J lost 5 bases; unmatched junction nucleotides: 8. The chain's CDR3 is CASSPRTGSNEQYF. As DNA, the CDR3 is TGTGCCAGCAGCCCTCGGACAGGGAGCAACGAGCAGTACTTC.

The chain has TRBV11-2 and TRBJ2-3; 12 nucleotides align to TRBD2. Germline V gives CDR1 SGHAT, CDR2 FQNNGV. J gave up 5 bases and V 5 bases, and 8 bases lay outside the gene matches. The CDR3 consists of 16 residues. The CDR3 loop reads CASSLMTSGGEDTQYF. The CDR3 DNA is TGTGCCAGCAGCCTTATGACTAGCGGGGGAGAAGATACGCAGTATTTT.

The chain carries TRBV12-3 or TRBV12-4 and TRBJ1-3; no reliable D call. The ends were cut back, 7 bases at V and 0 bases at J, with 4 bases in the middle. The CDR3 has 12 residues. The CDR3 sequence is CASTLSGNTIYF. CDR3 sequence (DNA): TGTGCCAGCACCCTCTCTGGAAACACCATATATTTT.

V and J are TRBV28 and TRBJ1-4; 8 bases are shared with TRBD1. V lost 4 bases and J lost 5; bases outside the gene matches: 9. CDR3 length: 16 residues. The germline V gene encodes CDR1 MDHEN and CDR2 SYDVKM. The chain's CDR3 is CASSSGKTGANEKLFF. The CDR3 bases are TGTGCCAGCAGTTCTGGGAAGACAGGGGCGAATGAAAAACTGTTTTTT.